The 12 T cell receptor beta chains below come from one sample, sequenced in a study of blood T cell repertoires in COVID-19. The assay was immunoSEQ multiplex PCR, and TCRdb's table has in-frame clones only and misses some. The repertoire has about 220,000 clones, 70% to 90% of them found once; the top ten carry around 13%. Sequencing used peripheral blood. The source of these receptors is a human donor in a cohort sampled during active COVID-19.

The rearrangement links TRBV18 to TRBJ1-5, with D perhaps TRBD1 (6 bases). The CDR3 covers 14 residues. Trimming removed 2 bases at V and 1 base at J, with 6 bases between. Germline lookup yields CDR1 KGHSH and CDR2 LQKENI. CDR3 bases: TGTGCCAGCTCACCAGACAGGAGCAATCAGCCCCAGCATTTT. This translates into CASSPDRSNQPQHF. Full variable domain (outside the CDR3, taken from reference TRBV18 and TRBJ1-5): NAGVMQNPRHLVRRRGQEARLRCSPMKGHSHVYWYRQLPEEGLKFMVYLQKENIIDESGMPKERFSAEFPKEGPSILRIQQVVRGDSAAYFCASSPDRSNQPQHFGDGTRLSIL.

The gene calls are TRBV2 and TRBJ1-5; D remains ambiguous. The CDR3 is 14 residues long. With 7 bases removed from V and 4 bases from J, the gap between germline ends came to 14 bases. Germline V gene sequence: CDR1 SNHLY, CDR2 FYNNEI. The CDR3 DNA follows: TGTGCCAGCAACGGGATAGGAGGGAATCAGCCCCAGCATTTT. Its translation is CASNGIGGNQPQHF. Variable domain in full (rest from reference TRBV2 and TRBJ1-5): EPEVTQTPSHQVTQMGQEVILRCVPISNHLYFYWYRQILGQKVEFLVSFYNNEISEKSEIFDDQFSVERPDGSNFTLKIRSTKLEDSAMYFCASNGIGGNQPQHFGDGTRLSIL.

The chain recombines TRBV5-1 with TRBJ2-7; TRBD2 matches at 11 bases. The CDR3 contains 16 residues. Per the germline V gene, CDR1 is SGHRS and CDR2 is YFSETQ. V shed 4 bases and J 1 base; nucleotides not matched to a gene: 7. The CDR3 spells CASSPTSGSRSYEQYF. CDR3 sequence (DNA): TGCGCCAGCAGCCCTACTAGCGGGAGTCGGTCCTACGAGCAGTACTTC.

Here the CDR3 reads CASSRGGRIQETQYF. The CDR3 bases are TGTGCCAGCTCACGGGGGGGACGGATCCAAGAGACCCAGTACTTC. This chain connects TRBV18 to TRBJ2-5; 7 bases match TRBD2. CDR1 is KGHSH, CDR2 LQKENI, per germline. After removal of 4 bases from V and 1 base from J, the junction contained 6 bases not matched to a gene. The CDR3 runs to 15 residues.

This chain links TRBV30 with TRBJ1-2; possibly TRBD1 for D (5 bases). The V gene lost 5 bases and the J gene lost 4 bases, with 17 bases spanning the gap. Germline V gives CDR1 GTSNPN, CDR2 SVGIG (reference sequence). This CDR3 comprises 14 residues. The chain's CDR3 is CAWQTKGLPYGYTF. CDR3 DNA sequence: TGTGCCTGGCAGACCAAGGGACTGCCCTATGGCTACACCTTC.

V is TRBV19 and J is TRBJ1-3; 8 bases agree with TRBD1. Germline trimming cut 9 bases from V and 1 base from J; bases unmatched to any gene: 5. The CDR3 runs to 14 residues. Germline V CDR1 and CDR2: LNHDA, SQIVND (reference sequence). The CDR3 nucleotides read TGTGCCAGCCCACAGGGGGGATCTGGAAACACCATATATTTT. This translates into CASPQGGSGNTIYF.

The genes are TRBV6-5 and TRBJ1-3; tentatively, D is TRBD1 (5 bases). Per the germline V gene, CDR1 is MNHEY and CDR2 is SVGAGI. The CDR3 is 13 amino acids. Trimming cost V 6 bases and J 1 base, with 7 bases left between them. The CDR3 DNA sequence: TGTGCCAGCAGGGGGCCATCTGGAAACACCATATATTTT. Translating gives CASRGPSGNTIYF.

V and J are TRBV2 and TRBJ1-4; a weak D match, TRBD1 (5 bases). V was shortened by 2 bases and J by 5 bases, with 12 bases between the two germline ends. CDR1 and CDR2 (germline): SNHLY, FYNNEI. The CDR3 contains 15 residues. The CDR3, as DNA: TGTGCCAGCAGTGAACCCCGGGGGACGAATGAAAAACTGTTTTTT. It yields the protein CASSEPRGTNEKLFF.

The chain has TRBV7-9 and TRBJ2-3; 8 bases are a match to TRBD1. This CDR3 is 16 amino acids long. Looked up from germline, CDR1 is SEHNR and CDR2 is FQNEAQ (reference sequence). J lost 4 bases, V lost 1 base, and 7 bases had no gene match. CDR3 DNA: TGTGCCAGCAGCTTAGTGGCAGGGGGCGGGTCAGATACGCAGTATTTT. Its protein is CASSLVAGGGSDTQYF.

This chain connects TRBV6-5 to TRBJ2-3, with 10 bases aligning to TRBD1. From germline, CDR1 is MNHEY and CDR2 SVGAGI. The CDR3 is made up of 15 amino acids. V dropped 6 bases and J dropped 4; count of bases not matched to a gene: 7. CDR3 nucleotide sequence: TGTGCCAGCAGGGCGACAGGGGGCGAGCCAGATACGCAGTATTTT. This sequence encodes CASRATGGEPDTQYF.

The V gene is TRBV29-1, the J gene TRBJ2-7; 9 positions match TRBD1. The CDR3 totals 14 residues. V dropped 6 bases and J dropped 1; count of bases not matched to a gene: 7. CDR1 SQVTM and CDR2 ANQGSEA come from the germline V gene. The CDR3 DNA follows: TGCAGCGTCCAAATCGGACAGGGGTCCTACGAGCAGTACTTC. This translates into CSVQIGQGSYEQYF.

The genes are TRBV5-4 and TRBJ2-2; weak D call: TRBD1 (5 bases). The length of the CDR3 is 14 residues. Trimming stripped 5 bases from V and 4 bases from J, with 12 bases between. Germline assignment: CDR1 SGHNT and CDR2 YYREEE (reference sequence). CDR3 coding DNA: TGTGCCAGCAGTCGAAAGGGGTCCACCGGGGAGCTGTTTTTT. Translating it yields CASSRKGSTGELFF.